This TCR beta chain is from a study of cytomegalovirus exposure and HLA in healthy donors. Study outcomes and limitations: Among TCR beta chains of equal frequency, HLA-associated ones were more clonally expanded in a later analysis. For TCR beta chains, V- and J-gene trimming was later linked to a missense DCLRE1C variant.

On this clone itself: Its antigen is not known.

Vbeta (60) and Jbeta (13) primers were used in the PCR. Measured with immunoSEQ multiplex PCR; TCRdb has only the in-frame clones, and not every one. The sample has about 200,000 clones, 75% to 85% seen once; the top ten hold 6.5%. The receptor's source is a woman between 45 and 60 years old in good health and CMV-seropositive. Sample: PBMCs.

DNA of the CDR3: TGTGCCAGCAGTGACAGGACTGAAGCTTTCTTT. It specifies CASSDRTEAFF. This chain uses TRBV6-1 with TRBJ1-1; D is unresolved. The CDR3 runs 11 residues. CDR1 and CDR2 (germline): MNHNS, SASEGT. Deletions cut 3 bases from V and 5 bases from J, with 4 bases between.